This T cell receptor beta chain appears in the sequencing data of a study of T cells in localized non-small cell lung cancer. The V end was cut by 4 bases, the J end by 7 bases, with 16 bases between. This CDR3 has 14 residues. Per the germline V gene, CDR1 is SGHAT and CDR2 is FQNNGV. Profiled with immunoSEQ multiplex PCR; TCRdb holds only in-frame clones, not every one. The sample lists roughly 30,000 clones, about four fifths occurring once. This clone has only a few counts. The genes are TRBV11-2 and TRBJ1-2, with D possibly matching TRBD1 (6 bases). Specimen: peripheral blood mononuclear cells, collected before any cancer treatment. The sequence derives from a man aged 40-75 years with stage III lung adenocarcinoma. CDR3 amino acids: CASSSDRRGGGYTF. The CDR3 nucleotides read TGTGCCAGCAGCTCAGACAGGCGGGGCGGTGGCTACACCTTC.